The next 26 T cell receptor beta chains were all read from a single sample in a study of cytomegalovirus exposure and HLA in healthy donors. Primers: 60 Vbeta forward and 13 Jbeta reverse. The repertoire was sequenced with immunoSEQ multiplex PCR; TCRdb's copy has only in-frame clones and lacks some. This table has 100,000 to 120,000 clones, about 90% appearing once. Sequences were obtained from PBMCs. These receptors came from a man between 35 and 55 years old in good health and CMV-seronegative.

This chain connects TRBV6-1 to TRBJ2-1; tentatively, D is TRBD2 (6 bases). Germline CDR1 is MNHNS and CDR2 is SASEGT. V lost 2 bases and J 5 bases, leaving 13 bases between the germline ends. The CDR3 spans 15 residues. This CDR3 is CASSEFGGTNNEQFF. The DNA for the CDR3 is TGTGCCAGCAGTGAATTCGGGGGTACGAACAATGAGCAGTTCTTC.

The V call is TRBV15, the J call TRBJ1-2; D gene uncertain. Trimming took 1 base from V and 0 from J, leaving 12 bases between them. There are 16 residues in the CDR3. The germline V gene has CDR1 LNHNV and CDR2 YYDKDF (reference sequence). The chain's CDR3 is CATSRVTAPTNYGYTF. The CDR3 DNA reads as TGTGCCACCAGCAGAGTAACAGCCCCTACTAACTATGGCTACACCTTC.

V is TRBV5-6 and J is TRBJ2-3; TRBD2 aligns across 11 bases. Unmatched junction bases numbered 5, after V lost 0 bases and J lost 5 bases. CDR1 is SGHDT and CDR2 is YYEEEE in the germline V gene. The CDR3 runs 16 residues. The chain's CDR3 is CASSLALAGGGDTQYF. CDR3 DNA: TGTGCCAGCAGCTTGGCGCTAGCGGGGGGTGGAGATACGCAGTATTTT. Using reference TRBV5-6 and TRBJ2-3 for the parts outside the CDR3, the full variable domain is DAGVTQSPTHLIKTRGQQVTLRCSPKSGHDTVSWYQQALGQGPQFIFQYYEEEERQRGNFPDRFSGHQFPNYSSELNVNALLLGDSALYLCASSLALAGGGDTQYFGPGTRLTVL.

The CDR3 spells CASSPGSLQGGTEAFF. CDR3 sequence (DNA): TGTGCCAGCAGTCCCGGGTCCCTTCAGGGTGGCACTGAAGCTTTCTTT. The chain uses TRBV7-9 and TRBJ1-1; perhaps TRBD1 as D (5 bases). V was shortened by 6 bases and J by 4 bases, with 21 bases between the two germline ends. This CDR3 spans 16 amino acids. Germline lookup yields CDR1 SEHNR and CDR2 FQNEAQ (reference sequence).

The genes are TRBV7-9 and TRBJ1-5; no clear D. V was pared by 6 bases and J by 2 bases, with 17 bases between. Per germline, CDR1 SEHNR and CDR2 FQNEAQ (reference sequence). The CDR3 runs 16 residues. CDR3 loop: CASSPEGAFGNQPQHF. The CDR3 DNA reads as TGTGCCAGCAGTCCTGAGGGTGCCTTTGGCAATCAGCCCCAGCATTTT.

CDR3 protein: CASRSGQVATLYGYTF. CDR3 DNA: TGTGCCAGCAGATCCGGACAGGTTGCCACTCTATATGGCTACACCTTC. The V and J genes are TRBV28 and TRBJ1-2; 7 bases align to TRBD1. The CDR3 is 16 residues long. J gave up 5 bases and V 6 bases, and 15 bases lay outside the gene matches. The germline CDR1 and CDR2 sequences are MDHEN and SYDVKM.

This sequence joins TRBV9 and TRBJ1-1, with D maybe TRBD1 (6 bases). V lost 6 bases to trimming and J lost 2 bases, with 23 bases between them. The CDR3 spans 17 residues. Germline V gene data show CDR1 as SGDLS and CDR2 as YYNGEE. The CDR3 spells CASTPQGSPMGNTEAFF. CDR3 sequence (DNA): TGTGCCAGCACCCCCCAGGGGTCCCCGATGGGCAACACTGAAGCTTTCTTT. The variable domain in full, with the rest retrieved from reference TRBV9 and TRBJ1-1, is DSGVTQTPKHLITATGQRVTLRCSPRSGDLSVYWYQQSLDQGLQFLIQYYNGEERAKGNILERFSAQQFPDLHSELNLSSLELGDSALYFCASTPQGSPMGNTEAFFGQGTRLTVV.

The V gene is TRBV15, the J gene TRBJ2-6, with D possibly TRBD2 on 5 matching bases. CDR1 and CDR2 (germline): LNHNV, YYDKDF (reference sequence). V lost 5 bases and J lost 4, with 15 bases in between. CDR3 size: 16 residues. The CDR3 sequence: CATSETRASGANVLTF. In DNA form, the CDR3 reads TGTGCCACCAGCGAGACGAGGGCCTCCGGGGCCAACGTCCTGACTTTC.

The chain carries TRBV6-1 and TRBJ1-1; 10 bases map to TRBD1. The CDR3 loop spans 16 amino acids. Germline CDR1 reads MNHNS; CDR2 reads SASEGT. V shed 4 bases and J 5 bases; nucleotides not matched to a gene: 10. The CDR3 loop is CASSVRDRGGSTEAFF. The DNA of the CDR3 is TGTGCCAGCAGTGTAAGGGACAGGGGCGGGAGTACTGAAGCTTTCTTT.

V usage is TRBV6-5 and J usage is TRBJ2-3; D may be TRBD1 (6 bases). CDR3 size: 15 residues. V lost 6 bases and J lost 1, with 14 bases in between. The germline V gene encodes CDR1 MNHEY and CDR2 SVGAGI. CDR3 bases: TGTGCCAGCAGCCTACGGGACACTCGCACAGATACGCAGTATTTT. It codes for CASSLRDTRTDTQYF.

This chain joins TRBV6-1 and TRBJ1-1; no clear D gene. The CDR3 has 11 residues. The germline V gene has CDR1 MNHNS and CDR2 SASEGT. V lost 10 bases, J lost 1 base, and 7 bases lay in between. CDR3 in amino acids: CAKAPNTEAFF. DNA for the CDR3: TGTGCCAAAGCCCCGAACACTGAAGCTTTCTTT.

The chain uses TRBV7-2 and TRBJ1-5; 9 positions agree with TRBD1. Germline CDR1 and CDR2: SGHTA and FQGNSA. V gave up 6 bases and J gave up 3 bases; unmatched junction bases: 18. CDR3 length: 19 residues. The CDR3 is CASSFMMDRGKRSNQPQHF. Here the CDR3 DNA reads TGTGCCAGCAGTTTTATGATGGACAGGGGCAAAAGATCCAATCAGCCCCAGCATTTT. The full variable domain, rest sourced from reference TRBV7-2 and TRBJ1-5, is GAGVSQSPSNKVTEKGKDVELRCDPISGHTALYWYRQSLGQGLEFLIYFQGNSAPDKSGLPSDRFSAERTGGSVSTLTIQRTQQEDSAVYLCASSFMMDRGKRSNQPQHFGDGTRLSIL.

This rearrangement joins TRBV5-1 to TRBJ1-1; D is uncertain. Germline lookup yields CDR1 SGHRS and CDR2 YFSETQ. V was shortened by 3 bases and J by 3 bases, with 12 bases between the two germline ends. The CDR3 runs 14 residues. In nucleotides, the CDR3 is TGCGCCAGCAGCTCGGCGGCGTTTGACACTGAAGCTTTCTTT. Its protein is CASSSAAFDTEAFF.

The V call is TRBV2, the J call TRBJ2-1, with D perhaps TRBD2 (5 bases). Between the trimmed V and J ends, which lost 2 bases and 2 bases, there was a span of 13 bases. The germline V gene has CDR1 SNHLY and CDR2 FYNNEI. The CDR3 contains 16 residues. The CDR3 DNA follows: TGTGCCAGCAGTGAATTGGGGAGTAGGCCCTACAATGAGCAGTTCTTC. This codes for CASSELGSRPYNEQFF.

This sequence joins TRBV25-1 and TRBJ2-5; 10 bases map to TRBD1. Trimming at V came to 3 bases and at J to 2 bases, leaving 6 bases not matched to a gene. Germline CDR1 MGHDK, CDR2 SYGVNS. The CDR3 length is 16 residues. The CDR3 is CASSDPRDRGQETQYF. The DNA for the CDR3 is TGTGCCAGCAGTGATCCGAGGGACAGGGGTCAAGAGACCCAGTACTTC.

This clone was seen more than once but under ten times. The V call is TRBV6-5, the J call TRBJ2-7; 7 nucleotides align to TRBD1. The germline V gene encodes CDR1 MNHEY and CDR2 SVGAGI. The CDR3 covers 13 residues. V gave up 7 bases and J gave up 7 bases; unmatched junction bases: 10. DNA for the CDR3: TGTGCCAGCAACAGGGGAGACTCGTGGGAGCAGTACTTC. Amino acids: CASNRGDSWEQYF.

This clone was found once. The rearrangement joins TRBV4-3 to TRBJ2-2, with a weak D call TRBD2 (5 bases). The germline CDR1 and CDR2 sequences are LGHNA and YSLEER. V dropped 0 bases and J dropped 4 bases, with 6 bases sitting between them. There are 14 residues in the CDR3. CDR3 sequence (DNA): TGCGCCAGCAGCCAAGACCGGGGCACCGGGGAGCTGTTTTTT. The encoded protein is CASSQDRGTGELFF.

This sequence joins TRBV2 and TRBJ1-1; D not resolved. The germline V gene encodes CDR1 SNHLY and CDR2 FYNNEI. This CDR3 region has 15 residues. V was cut by 8 bases and J by 6 bases, with 22 bases left in between. This CDR3 reads CASLEGAGRESEAFF. CDR3 coding DNA: TGTGCCAGCCTGGAGGGTGCGGGCAGAGAGTCTGAAGCTTTCTTT. The entire variable domain, with the rest obtained from reference TRBV2 and TRBJ1-1, is as follows: EPEVTQTPSHQVTQMGQEVILRCVPISNHLYFYWYRQILGQKVEFLVSFYNNEISEKSEIFDDQFSVERPDGSNFTLKIRSTKLEDSAMYFCASLEGAGRESEAFFGQGTRLTVV.

The chain has TRBV4-1 and TRBJ1-2; unclear D gene. Per the germline V gene, CDR1 is MGHRA and CDR2 is YSYEKL. V lost 0 bases and J 4 bases, leaving 12 bases between the germline ends. This CDR3 spans 15 amino acids. The CDR3 region has the DNA TGCGCCAGCAGCCAAGAAAGGAGCTCTTTCTATGGCTACACCTTC. It is translated as CASSQERSSFYGYTF.

The genes are TRBV4-3 and TRBJ2-1, with 15 nucleotides matching TRBD2. Per the germline V gene, CDR1 is LGHNA and CDR2 is YSLEER. The CDR3 loop spans 17 amino acids. J was trimmed by 7 bases and V by 0 bases; bases with no gene match: 4. Here the CDR3 DNA reads TGCGCCAGCAGCCAAGACGGGACTAGCGGGGGGAAGAATGAGCAGTTCTTC. Translation gives CASSQDGTSGGKNEQFF.

The V call is TRBV10-1, the J call TRBJ1-2, with 11 bases lining up with TRBD1. CDR3 length: 13 residues. Germline assignment: CDR1 WNHNN and CDR2 SYGVQD (reference sequence). The ends lost 9 bases at V and 4 bases at J; junction bases unmatched: 4. The CDR3 sequence is CARDRGHCYGYTF. The DNA of the CDR3 is TGCGCCAGGGACAGGGGGCATTGCTATGGCTACACCTTC.

This chain joins TRBV7-2 and TRBJ2-3; D ambiguous. Germline V gives CDR1 SGHTA, CDR2 FQGNSA. The CDR3 has 14 amino acids. Trimming shortened V by 3 bases and J by 0 bases, and 7 bases separated the two germline ends. The CDR3 DNA is TGTGCCAGCAGCTTCCCGAGAAGCACAGATACGCAGTATTTT. It translates to CASSFPRSTDTQYF.

The table lists this clone with a few counts. The V gene is TRBV5-1, the J gene TRBJ2-7; 9 positions agree with TRBD1. The CDR3 has 15 amino acids. CDR1 is SGHRS, CDR2 YFSETQ, per germline. The V gene end was trimmed by 0 bases and the J gene end by 4 bases; junction bases not matched to a gene: 5. CDR3: CASSLDGTGKYEQYF. The CDR3 DNA reads TGCGCCAGCAGCTTGGACGGGACAGGGAAATACGAGCAGTACTTC.

The J gene is TRBJ2-7, the V gene TRBV29-1; D may be TRBD1 (5 bases). V was pared by 7 bases and J by 5 bases, with 12 bases between. CDR1 and CDR2 (germline): SQVTM, ANQGSEA. This CDR3 is built from 11 residues. The CDR3 DNA reads TGCAGCGGACAGCTTTATGACGAGCAGTACTTC. This encodes CSGQLYDEQYF.

As to this clone: A junction boundary mismatches the germline segment, possibly from a read error. V is TRBV7-9 and J is TRBJ1-2; D possibly corresponds to TRBD1 (6 bases). The CDR3 has 12 amino acids. The germline V gene encodes CDR1 SEHNR and CDR2 FQNEAQ (reference sequence). The CDR3 reads CSSSLTGYGYTF. CDR3 bases: TGTTCCAGCAGCTTAACAGGGTATGGCTACACCTTC.

This chain joins TRBV27 and TRBJ2-3; D is unresolved. The CDR3 spans 13 residues. The germline V and J ends were trimmed by 3 bases and 1 base, with 5 bases remaining between them. Germline V gene data show CDR1 as MNHEY and CDR2 as SMNVEV (reference sequence). In nucleotides, the CDR3 is TGTGCCAGCAGTTTTTTAGGCACAGATACGCAGTATTTT. Protein: CASSFLGTDTQYF.